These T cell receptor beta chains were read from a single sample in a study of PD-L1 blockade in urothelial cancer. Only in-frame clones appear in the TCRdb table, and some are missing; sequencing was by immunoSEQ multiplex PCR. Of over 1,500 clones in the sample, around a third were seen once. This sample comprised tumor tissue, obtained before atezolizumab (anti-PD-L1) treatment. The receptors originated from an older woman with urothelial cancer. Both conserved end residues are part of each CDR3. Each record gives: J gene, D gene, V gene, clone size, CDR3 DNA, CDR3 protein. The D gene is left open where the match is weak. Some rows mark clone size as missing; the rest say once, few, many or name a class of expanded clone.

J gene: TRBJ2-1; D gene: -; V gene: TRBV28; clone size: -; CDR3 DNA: TGTGCCAGCAGTTTAGTCTTAGGGGGGGGAGTTGGCAATGAGCAGTTCTTC; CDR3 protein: CASSLVLGGGVGNEQFF
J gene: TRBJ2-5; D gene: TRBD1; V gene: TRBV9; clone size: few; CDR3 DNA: TGTGCCAGCAGTGAAAGGACAGGGCAAGAGACCCAGTACTTC; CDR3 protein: CASSERTGQETQYF
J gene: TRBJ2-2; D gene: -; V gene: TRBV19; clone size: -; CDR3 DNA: TGTGCCAGTAGTATAGGCGCCAGGACTAACACCGGGGAGCTGTTTTTT; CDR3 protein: CASSIGARTNTGELFF
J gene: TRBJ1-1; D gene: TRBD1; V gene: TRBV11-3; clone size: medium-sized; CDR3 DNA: TGTGCCAGCAGCCCTCCCAGGGGGGTGAACACTGAAGCTTTCTTT; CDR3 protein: CASSPPRGVNTEAFF
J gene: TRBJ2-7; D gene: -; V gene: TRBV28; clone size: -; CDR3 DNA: TGTGCCAGCAGAACCAGGCCCCGGGGCGAGCAGTACTTC; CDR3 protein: CASRTRPRGEQYF
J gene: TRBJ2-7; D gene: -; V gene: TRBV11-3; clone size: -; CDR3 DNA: TGTGCCAGCAGCCCTAATCGGTTAACCTACGAGCAGTACTTC; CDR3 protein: CASSPNRLTYEQYF
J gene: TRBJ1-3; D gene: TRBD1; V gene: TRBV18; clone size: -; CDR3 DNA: TGTGCCAGCTCACCACTGGGGACAGCTGGAAACACCATATATTTT; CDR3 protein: CASSPLGTAGNTIYF
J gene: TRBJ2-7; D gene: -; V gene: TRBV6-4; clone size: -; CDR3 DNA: TGTGCCAGCAGTTACTCGATGGTGACAGAGCAGTACTTC; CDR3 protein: CASSYSMVTEQYF
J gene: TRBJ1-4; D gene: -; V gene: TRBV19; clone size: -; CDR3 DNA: TGTACCAGTACCATCGGGGTTCAAGGGAAACTGTTTTTT; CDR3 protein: CTSTIGVQGKLFF
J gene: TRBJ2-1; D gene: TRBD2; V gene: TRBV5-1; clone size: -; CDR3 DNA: TGCGCCAGCAGCTTGGGGCTAGCGGGTGGGACGGGGTACAATGAGCAGTTCTTC; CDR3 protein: CASSLGLAGGTGYNEQFF
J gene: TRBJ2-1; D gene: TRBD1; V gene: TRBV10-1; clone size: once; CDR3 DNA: TGCGCCAGCGGCCGGGACAGGGCCTACAATGAGCAGTTCTTC; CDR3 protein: CASGRDRAYNEQFF
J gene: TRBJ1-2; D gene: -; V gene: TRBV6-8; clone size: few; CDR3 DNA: TGTGCCAGCAGTCCCGGTGGGTGGGGTGGCTACACCTTC; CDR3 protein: CASSPGGWGGYTF
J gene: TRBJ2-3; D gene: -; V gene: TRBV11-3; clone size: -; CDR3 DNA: TGTGCCAGCAGCTTAAGGGGGTTCACAGATACGCAGTATTTT; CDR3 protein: CASSLRGFTDTQYF